Listed here is a single TCR beta chain. What it binds is unknown. These data come from a study of T cell responses to AZD1222 COVID-19 vaccine. Study background: Investigators merged groups given second doses at roughly 4 or roughly 12 weeks.

Points from the study as a whole: Close to half of spike-specific TCRs reportedly recognize unmutated variant regions. Spike-specific TCRs gained breadth and depth after people received two AZD1222 doses. Baseline seropositives among AZD1222 recipients totaled only five to seven.

The table came from immunoSEQ multiplex PCR; TCRdb's copy has only in-frame clones and leaves some out. This sample carries about 120,000 clones, approximately 85% of them seen once, and the ten largest clones take approximately 8.8%. Germline V CDR1 and CDR2: SGHRS, YFSETQ. Unmatched junction bases numbered 6, after V lost 4 bases and J lost 8 bases. CDR3 size: 14 residues. This rearrangement joins TRBV5-1 to TRBJ2-2; 9 positions agree with TRBD1. This sequence originates from an adult in good health. Sequences were derived from peripheral blood, sampled on day 0 of AZD1222 vaccination. As DNA, the CDR3 is TGCGCCAGCAGCCCGGGACAGGGTCAAGGGGAGCTGTTTTTT. Its protein is CASSPGQGQGELFF. Combining the CDR3 with reference TRBV5-1 and TRBJ2-2 gives the whole variable domain KAGVTQTPRYLIKTRGQQVTLSCSPISGHRSVSWYQQTPGQGLQFLFEYFSETQRNKGNFPGRFSGRQFSNSRSEMNVSTLELGDSALYLCASSPGQGQGELFFGEGSRLTVL.